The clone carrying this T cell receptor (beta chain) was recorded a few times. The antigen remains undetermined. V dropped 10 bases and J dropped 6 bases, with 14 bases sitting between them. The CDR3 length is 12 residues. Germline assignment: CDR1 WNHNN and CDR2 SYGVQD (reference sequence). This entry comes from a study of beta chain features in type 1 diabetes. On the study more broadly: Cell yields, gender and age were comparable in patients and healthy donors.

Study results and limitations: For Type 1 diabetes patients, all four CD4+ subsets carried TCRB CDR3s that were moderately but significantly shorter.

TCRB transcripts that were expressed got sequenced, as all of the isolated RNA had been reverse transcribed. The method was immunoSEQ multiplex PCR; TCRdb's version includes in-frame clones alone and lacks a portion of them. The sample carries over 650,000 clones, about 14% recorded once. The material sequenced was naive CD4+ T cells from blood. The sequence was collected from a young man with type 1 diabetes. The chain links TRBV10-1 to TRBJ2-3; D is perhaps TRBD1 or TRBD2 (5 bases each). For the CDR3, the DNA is TGCGCCACCTCAGGGACGAGGGATACGCAGTATTTT. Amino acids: CATSGTRDTQYF.